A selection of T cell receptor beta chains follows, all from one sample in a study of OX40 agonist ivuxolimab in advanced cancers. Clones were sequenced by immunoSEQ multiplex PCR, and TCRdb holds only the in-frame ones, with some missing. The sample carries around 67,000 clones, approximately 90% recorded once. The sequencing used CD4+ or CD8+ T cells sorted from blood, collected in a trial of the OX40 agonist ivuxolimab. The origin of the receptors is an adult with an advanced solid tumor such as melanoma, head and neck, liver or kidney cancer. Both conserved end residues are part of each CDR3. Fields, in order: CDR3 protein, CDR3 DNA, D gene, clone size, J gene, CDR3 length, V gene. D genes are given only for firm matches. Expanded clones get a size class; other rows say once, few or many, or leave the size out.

cdr3_aa: CASSGPGWKQFF; cdr3_nt: TGCGCCAGCAGTGGCCCAGGGTGGAAGCAGTTCTTC; d_call: -; clone_size: -; j_call: TRBJ2-1; cdr3_length: 12; v_call: TRBV10-1
cdr3_aa: CASSQSKGPGTGELFF; cdr3_nt: TGCGCCAGCAGTCAATCAAAAGGTCCGGGAACCGGGGAGCTGTTTTTT; d_call: -; clone_size: -; j_call: TRBJ2-2; cdr3_length: 16; v_call: TRBV23-1
cdr3_aa: CASSELNYEQYF; cdr3_nt: TGTGCCAGCAGTGAACTGAACTACGAGCAGTACTTC; d_call: -; clone_size: -; j_call: TRBJ2-7; cdr3_length: 12; v_call: TRBV6-5
cdr3_aa: CAWTLGTKGNTIYF; cdr3_nt: TGTGCCTGGACGTTGGGGACCAAGGGAAACACCATATATTTT; d_call: -; clone_size: -; j_call: TRBJ1-3; cdr3_length: 14; v_call: TRBV30
cdr3_aa: CASSPVRGGTDTQYF; cdr3_nt: TGCGCCAGCAGCCCTGTGAGGGGGGGCACAGATACGCAGTATTTT; d_call: -; clone_size: -; j_call: TRBJ2-3; cdr3_length: 15; v_call: TRBV4-3
cdr3_aa: CASSQDRVNAYEQYF; cdr3_nt: TGTGCCAGCTCACAAGACAGAGTGAATGCCTACGAGCAGTACTTC; d_call: -; clone_size: -; j_call: TRBJ2-7; cdr3_length: 15; v_call: TRBV18
cdr3_aa: CASSTRDRGRGDGANVLTF; cdr3_nt: TGTGCCAGCAGCACCCGGGACAGGGGGCGAGGAGATGGGGCCAACGTCCTGACTTTC; d_call: TRBD1; clone_size: -; j_call: TRBJ2-6; cdr3_length: 19; v_call: TRBV7-6
cdr3_aa: CASSLTTNANTGELFF; cdr3_nt: TGTGCCAGCAGTTTGACGACGAATGCGAACACCGGGGAGCTGTTTTTT; d_call: -; clone_size: once; j_call: TRBJ2-2; cdr3_length: 16; v_call: TRBV28
cdr3_aa: CASSYVAATNEKLFF; cdr3_nt: TGTGCCAGCAGTTACGTGGCTGCAACTAATGAAAAACTGTTTTTT; d_call: -; clone_size: -; j_call: TRBJ1-4; cdr3_length: 15; v_call: TRBV6-6
cdr3_aa: CASSEGGGRDTGELFF; cdr3_nt: TGTGCCAGCAGTGAGGGTGGGGGGCGCGACACCGGGGAGCTGTTTTTT; d_call: -; clone_size: once; j_call: TRBJ2-2; cdr3_length: 16; v_call: TRBV6-1
cdr3_aa: CARSRVEGVREQYF; cdr3_nt: TGTGCCAGAAGCCGCGTGGAAGGCGTACGCGAGCAGTACTTC; d_call: -; clone_size: -; j_call: TRBJ2-7; cdr3_length: 14; v_call: TRBV5-3
cdr3_aa: CASSFSGRAYEQYF; cdr3_nt: TGTGCCAGCAGCTTTAGCGGGAGGGCCTACGAGCAGTACTTC; d_call: TRBD2; clone_size: once; j_call: TRBJ2-7; cdr3_length: 14; v_call: TRBV7-6
cdr3_aa: CASSPPGLAGDTQYF; cdr3_nt: TGTGCCAGTAGCCCTCCGGGACTAGCGGGAGATACGCAGTATTTT; d_call: TRBD2; clone_size: -; j_call: TRBJ2-3; cdr3_length: 15; v_call: TRBV19
cdr3_aa: CASSLGGAGTEAFF; cdr3_nt: TGTGCCAGCAGCTTAGGTGGGGCTGGGACTGAAGCTTTCTTT; d_call: -; clone_size: -; j_call: TRBJ1-1; cdr3_length: 14; v_call: TRBV7-8
cdr3_aa: CASSQVGGQETQYF; cdr3_nt: TGTGCCAGCAGCCAAGTGGGGGGCCAAGAGACCCAGTACTTC; d_call: -; clone_size: -; j_call: TRBJ2-5; cdr3_length: 14; v_call: TRBV4-2
cdr3_aa: CASSFGAASSTDTQYF; cdr3_nt: TGTGCCAGCAGCTTTGGGGCTGCCTCTAGCACAGATACGCAGTATTTT; d_call: -; clone_size: -; j_call: TRBJ2-3; cdr3_length: 16; v_call: TRBV5-4
cdr3_aa: CASSLLPPTAPGETQYF; cdr3_nt: TGCGCCAGCAGCTTGCTGCCACCGACGGCTCCCGGGGAGACCCAGTACTTC; d_call: -; clone_size: -; j_call: TRBJ2-5; cdr3_length: 17; v_call: TRBV5-1
cdr3_aa: CASSIDLEFGAYSGANVLTF; cdr3_nt: TGTGCCAGTAGTATAGATCTCGAGTTCGGGGCTTACTCTGGGGCCAACGTCCTGACTTTC; d_call: -; clone_size: -; j_call: TRBJ2-6; cdr3_length: 20; v_call: TRBV19
cdr3_aa: CASSLEGLIQETQYF; cdr3_nt: TGCGCCAGCAGCTTGGAGGGACTGATCCAAGAGACCCAGTACTTC; d_call: -; clone_size: -; j_call: TRBJ2-5; cdr3_length: 15; v_call: TRBV5-1
cdr3_aa: CASSAGTGRGGTQYF; cdr3_nt: TGTGCCAGCAGTGCCGGGACGGGGCGGGGGGGGACCCAGTACTTC; d_call: TRBD2; clone_size: -; j_call: TRBJ2-5; cdr3_length: 15; v_call: TRBV6-1
cdr3_aa: CASSLRLAPELFF; cdr3_nt: TGTGCCAGCAGCCTTCGACTAGCCCCTGAGCTGTTTTTT; d_call: TRBD2; clone_size: -; j_call: TRBJ2-2; cdr3_length: 13; v_call: TRBV11-2
cdr3_aa: CASSIGTGARTEAFF; cdr3_nt: TGTGCCAGTAGTATTGGGACAGGGGCTCGGACTGAAGCTTTCTTT; d_call: TRBD1; clone_size: few; j_call: TRBJ1-1; cdr3_length: 15; v_call: TRBV19
cdr3_aa: CASSYRRGAFF; cdr3_nt: TGTGCCAGCAGCTATCGCAGGGGTGCTTTCTTT; d_call: -; clone_size: -; j_call: TRBJ1-1; cdr3_length: 11; v_call: TRBV21-1
cdr3_aa: CSVAAFWGNYGYTF; cdr3_nt: TGCAGCGTTGCCGCCTTTTGGGGTAACTATGGCTACACCTTC; d_call: -; clone_size: -; j_call: TRBJ1-2; cdr3_length: 14; v_call: TRBV29-1
cdr3_aa: CASSQGSGTVYQETQYF; cdr3_nt: TGTGCCAGCAGCCAAGGATCCGGGACAGTGTACCAAGAGACCCAGTACTTC; d_call: TRBD1; clone_size: -; j_call: TRBJ2-5; cdr3_length: 17; v_call: TRBV14
cdr3_aa: CASSLGRVDTEAFF; cdr3_nt: TGCGCCAGCAGCTTGGGTAGAGTTGATACTGAAGCTTTCTTT; d_call: -; clone_size: -; j_call: TRBJ1-1; cdr3_length: 14; v_call: TRBV5-1
cdr3_aa: CASSLGQDYYGYTF; cdr3_nt: TGCGCCAGCAGCTTGGGGCAAGACTACTATGGCTACACCTTC; d_call: -; clone_size: -; j_call: TRBJ1-2; cdr3_length: 14; v_call: TRBV5-1
cdr3_aa: CASWGLAGSYEQYF; cdr3_nt: TGTGCCAGCTGGGGACTAGCGGGATCCTACGAGCAGTACTTC; d_call: TRBD2; clone_size: -; j_call: TRBJ2-7; cdr3_length: 14; v_call: TRBV6-5
cdr3_aa: CASSFFGRRANYGYTF; cdr3_nt: TGTGCCAGCAGCTTCTTTGGGAGACGAGCTAACTATGGCTACACCTTC; d_call: -; clone_size: -; j_call: TRBJ1-2; cdr3_length: 16; v_call: TRBV5-6
cdr3_aa: CASSPTTGARELFF; cdr3_nt: TGTGCCAGCAGTCCCACGACAGGGGCTCGGGAGCTGTTTTTT; d_call: TRBD1; clone_size: -; j_call: TRBJ2-2; cdr3_length: 14; v_call: TRBV28
cdr3_aa: CASSLGQGPTYEQYF; cdr3_nt: TGTGCCAGCAGCTTGGGACAGGGGCCCACCTACGAGCAGTACTTC; d_call: TRBD1; clone_size: -; j_call: TRBJ2-7; cdr3_length: 15; v_call: TRBV7-9
cdr3_aa: CASSQAPGQGYEQFF; cdr3_nt: TGCGCCAGCAGCCAAGCCCCCGGACAGGGGTATGAGCAGTTCTTC; d_call: TRBD1; clone_size: -; j_call: TRBJ2-1; cdr3_length: 15; v_call: TRBV4-1
cdr3_aa: CASSTTGTASSEQYF; cdr3_nt: TGTGCCAGTAGTACCACCGGGACAGCTTCCTCCGAGCAGTACTTC; d_call: TRBD1; clone_size: -; j_call: TRBJ2-7; cdr3_length: 15; v_call: TRBV19
cdr3_aa: CAISGGEGLAGVEEQYF; cdr3_nt: TGTGCCATCAGTGGGGGAGAGGGCCTAGCGGGAGTGGAAGAGCAGTACTTC; d_call: TRBD2; clone_size: -; j_call: TRBJ2-7; cdr3_length: 17; v_call: TRBV10-3
cdr3_aa: CASSLGETSPLHF; cdr3_nt: TGTGCCAGCAGCTTAGGGGAGACTTCACCCCTCCACTTT; d_call: -; clone_size: -; j_call: TRBJ1-6; cdr3_length: 13; v_call: TRBV11-2
cdr3_aa: CASSPQSGFEQYF; cdr3_nt: TGTGCCAGCAGTCCCCAATCAGGGTTCGAGCAGTACTTC; d_call: -; clone_size: once; j_call: TRBJ2-7; cdr3_length: 13; v_call: TRBV28
cdr3_aa: CASSLAGAPYEQYF; cdr3_nt: TGTGCCAGCTCCCTCGCCGGGGCTCCCTACGAGCAGTACTTC; d_call: -; clone_size: once; j_call: TRBJ2-7; cdr3_length: 14; v_call: TRBV6-5
cdr3_aa: CASSRSGQGIYGYTF; cdr3_nt: TGTGCCAGCTCAAGATCGGGACAGGGGATTTATGGCTACACCTTC; d_call: TRBD1; clone_size: -; j_call: TRBJ1-2; cdr3_length: 15; v_call: TRBV18
cdr3_aa: CASKAGNGRGEQYF; cdr3_nt: TGTGCCAGCAAGGCAGGGAACGGCCGAGGCGAGCAGTACTTC; d_call: -; clone_size: -; j_call: TRBJ2-7; cdr3_length: 14; v_call: TRBV28
cdr3_aa: CASSLSLWAYEQYF; cdr3_nt: TGTGCCAGCAGCCTCTCCCTCTGGGCCTACGAGCAGTACTTC; d_call: -; clone_size: -; j_call: TRBJ2-7; cdr3_length: 14; v_call: TRBV7-2
cdr3_aa: CASSFGGNGNTEAFF; cdr3_nt: TGTGCCAGCAGTTTCGGGGGAAACGGGAACACTGAAGCTTTCTTT; d_call: -; clone_size: -; j_call: TRBJ1-1; cdr3_length: 15; v_call: TRBV28
cdr3_aa: CASSEQWEGFYEQYF; cdr3_nt: TGTGCCAGCAGTGAACAGTGGGAAGGTTTTTACGAGCAGTACTTC; d_call: -; clone_size: once; j_call: TRBJ2-7; cdr3_length: 15; v_call: TRBV6-1
cdr3_aa: CASSRGGGTIGELFF; cdr3_nt: TGTGCCAGCAGTCGGGGAGGGGGCACTATCGGGGAGCTGTTTTTT; d_call: -; clone_size: -; j_call: TRBJ2-2; cdr3_length: 15; v_call: TRBV6-1
cdr3_aa: CASSLDGTSRPYEQYF; cdr3_nt: TGTGCCAGCAGCTTAGACGGGACTAGCCGACCCTACGAGCAGTACTTC; d_call: TRBD2; clone_size: once; j_call: TRBJ2-7; cdr3_length: 16; v_call: TRBV7-9
cdr3_aa: CAISESPVYTEAFF; cdr3_nt: TGTGCCATCAGTGAGTCACCAGTATACACTGAAGCTTTCTTT; d_call: -; clone_size: -; j_call: TRBJ1-1; cdr3_length: 14; v_call: TRBV10-3
cdr3_aa: CASSLRGQPQHF; cdr3_nt: TGTGCCAGCAGCTTAAGGGGTCAGCCCCAGCATTTT; d_call: -; clone_size: few; j_call: TRBJ1-5; cdr3_length: 12; v_call: TRBV7-2
cdr3_aa: CASSLWDSYGYTF; cdr3_nt: TGTGCCAGCAGCTTGTGGGACAGCTATGGCTACACCTTC; d_call: TRBD1; clone_size: -; j_call: TRBJ1-2; cdr3_length: 13; v_call: TRBV11-2
cdr3_aa: CASSLLTGASSEAFF; cdr3_nt: TGTGCCAGCAGCCTCCTGACAGGTGCAAGTTCCGAAGCTTTCTTT; d_call: -; clone_size: -; j_call: TRBJ1-1; cdr3_length: 15; v_call: TRBV7-9
cdr3_aa: CASSVSLPIPGTSEYNEQFF; cdr3_nt: TGTGCCAGCAGCGTTTCGCTGCCGATTCCCGGGACTAGCGAATACAATGAGCAGTTCTTC; d_call: TRBD2; clone_size: -; j_call: TRBJ2-1; cdr3_length: 20; v_call: TRBV9